This TCR beta chain is from a study of shared clonotypes between healthy human individuals. Study-wide findings and caveats: The low donor count limited represented genetic and exposure-history diversity. The study found lower generation probabilities in non-shared clonotypes than in those shared by all four donors.

Using immunoSEQ multiplex PCR, the repertoire was profiled, and TCRdb retains in-frame clones only, with some absent. The repertoire includes more than 1.2 million clones, 98% of them detected once, and approximately 0.38% sits in the top ten. Memory CD4+ cells were the fraction left after CD45RA+ naive selection. The CDR3 is 13 amino acids. V lost 5 bases, J lost 4 bases, and 14 bases lay in between. The germline V gene encodes CDR1 GTSNPN and CDR2 SVGIG (reference sequence). As concerns this clone: Its target is not known.

The source material was naive CD4+ T cells sorted from blood. Described subset: CD45RA+ positively selected. V usage is TRBV30 and J usage is TRBJ1-1; perhaps TRBD1 as D (5 bases). This TCR was sampled from a young man in good health. In DNA, the CDR3 is TGTGCCTGGTGTCAGGGTGGGGGCACTGAAGCTTTCTTT. The encoded protein is CAWCQGGGTEAFF.